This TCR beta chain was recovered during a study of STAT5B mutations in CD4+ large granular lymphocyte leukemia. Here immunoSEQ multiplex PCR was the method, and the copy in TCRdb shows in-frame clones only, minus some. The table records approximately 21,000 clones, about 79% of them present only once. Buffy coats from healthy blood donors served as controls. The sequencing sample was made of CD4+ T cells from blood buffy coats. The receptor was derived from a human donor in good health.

The DNA of the CDR3 is TGCGCCAGCAGCTTGGTGGGGTCTGGAAACACCATATATTTT. This sequence encodes CASSLVGSGNTIYF. The chain uses TRBV5-1 and TRBJ1-3; D is unresolved. The CDR3 is 14 residues long. In germline, CDR1 is SGHRS, CDR2 YFSETQ. Trimming took 0 bases from V and 1 from J, leaving 5 bases between them.